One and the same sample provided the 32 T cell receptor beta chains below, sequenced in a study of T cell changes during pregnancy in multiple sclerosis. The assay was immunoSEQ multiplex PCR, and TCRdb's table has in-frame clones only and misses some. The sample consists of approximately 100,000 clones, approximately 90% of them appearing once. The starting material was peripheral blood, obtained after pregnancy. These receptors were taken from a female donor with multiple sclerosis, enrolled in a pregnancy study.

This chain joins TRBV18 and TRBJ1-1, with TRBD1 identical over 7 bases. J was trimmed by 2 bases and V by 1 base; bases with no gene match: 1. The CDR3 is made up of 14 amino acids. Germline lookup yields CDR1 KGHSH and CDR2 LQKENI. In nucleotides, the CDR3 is TGTGCCAGCTCACCACAGGGGGCCAACACTGAAGCTTTCTTT. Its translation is CASSPQGANTEAFF.

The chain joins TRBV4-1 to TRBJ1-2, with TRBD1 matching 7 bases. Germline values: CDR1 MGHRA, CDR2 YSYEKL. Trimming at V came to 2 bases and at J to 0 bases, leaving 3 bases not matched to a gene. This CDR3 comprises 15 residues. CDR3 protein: CASSQQGDANYGYTF. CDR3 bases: TGCGCCAGCAGCCAACAGGGGGATGCTAACTATGGCTACACCTTC.

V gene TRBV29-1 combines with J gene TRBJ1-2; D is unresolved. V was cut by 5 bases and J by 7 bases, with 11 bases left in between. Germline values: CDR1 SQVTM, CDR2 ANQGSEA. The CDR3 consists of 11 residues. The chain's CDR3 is CSVYGVRGYTF. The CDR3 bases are TGCAGCGTTTACGGGGTTCGTGGCTACACCTTC.

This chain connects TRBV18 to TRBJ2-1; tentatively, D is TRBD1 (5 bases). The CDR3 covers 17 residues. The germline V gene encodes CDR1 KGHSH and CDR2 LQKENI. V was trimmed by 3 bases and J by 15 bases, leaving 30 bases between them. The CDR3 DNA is TGTGCCAGCTCACCCCTAGAGGTTGCGTCGTCCATGGCCCAGGGGTTCTTC. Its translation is CASSPLEVASSMAQGFF.

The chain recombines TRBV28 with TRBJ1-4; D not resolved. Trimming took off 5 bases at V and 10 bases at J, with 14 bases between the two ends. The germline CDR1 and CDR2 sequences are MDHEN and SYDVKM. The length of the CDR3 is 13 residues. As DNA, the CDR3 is TGTGCCAGCAGTAGCGGGGATAGGCGAAAACTGTTTTTT. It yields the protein CASSSGDRRKLFF.

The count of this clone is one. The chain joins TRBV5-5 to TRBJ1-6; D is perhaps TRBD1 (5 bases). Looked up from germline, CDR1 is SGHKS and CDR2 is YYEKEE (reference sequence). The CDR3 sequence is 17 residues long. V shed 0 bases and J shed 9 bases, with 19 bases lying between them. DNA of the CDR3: TGTGCCAGCAGCTTGGAACCAGGGCAGGGTTTCGGTTCACCCCTCCACTTT. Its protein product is CASSLEPGQGFGSPLHF.

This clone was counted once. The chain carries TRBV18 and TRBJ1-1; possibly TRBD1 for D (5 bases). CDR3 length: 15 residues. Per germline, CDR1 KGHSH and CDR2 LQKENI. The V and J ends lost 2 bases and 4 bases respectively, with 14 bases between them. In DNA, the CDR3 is TGTGCCAGCTCACCAGAGCCAGGGTTCCGCACTGAAGCTTTCTTT. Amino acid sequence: CASSPEPGFRTEAFF.

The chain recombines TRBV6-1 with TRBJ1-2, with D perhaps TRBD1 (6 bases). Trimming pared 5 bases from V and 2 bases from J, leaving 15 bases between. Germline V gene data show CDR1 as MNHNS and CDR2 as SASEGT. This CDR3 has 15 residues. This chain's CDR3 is CASSTTRQENYGYTF. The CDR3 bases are TGTGCCAGCAGTACAACACGACAGGAGAACTATGGCTACACCTTC.

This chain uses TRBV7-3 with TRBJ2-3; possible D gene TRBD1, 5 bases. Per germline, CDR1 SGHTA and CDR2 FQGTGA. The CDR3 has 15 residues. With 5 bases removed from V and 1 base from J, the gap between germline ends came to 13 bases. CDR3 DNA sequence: TGTGCCAGCAGCACCCAGGGAAGGGGCACAGATACGCAGTATTTT. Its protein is CASSTQGRGTDTQYF.

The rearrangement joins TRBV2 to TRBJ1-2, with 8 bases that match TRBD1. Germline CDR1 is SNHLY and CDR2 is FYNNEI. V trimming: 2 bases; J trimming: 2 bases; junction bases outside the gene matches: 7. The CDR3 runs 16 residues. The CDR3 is CASSENRGGANYGYTF. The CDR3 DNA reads TGTGCCAGCAGTGAAAACAGGGGGGGAGCAAACTATGGCTACACCTTC.

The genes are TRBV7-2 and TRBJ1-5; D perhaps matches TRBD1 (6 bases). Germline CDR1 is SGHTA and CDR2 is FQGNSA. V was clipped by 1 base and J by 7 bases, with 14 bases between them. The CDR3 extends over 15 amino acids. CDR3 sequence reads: CASSLGGQGPQPQHF. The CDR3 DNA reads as TGTGCCAGCAGCTTAGGAGGCCAGGGGCCACAGCCCCAGCATTTT.

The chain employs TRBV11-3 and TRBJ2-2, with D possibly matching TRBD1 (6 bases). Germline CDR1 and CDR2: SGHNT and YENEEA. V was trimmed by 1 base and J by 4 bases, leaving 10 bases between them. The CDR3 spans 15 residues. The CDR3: CASSLVPDSTGELFF. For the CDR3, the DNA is TGTGCCAGCAGCTTAGTCCCGGACAGCACCGGGGAGCTGTTTTTT.

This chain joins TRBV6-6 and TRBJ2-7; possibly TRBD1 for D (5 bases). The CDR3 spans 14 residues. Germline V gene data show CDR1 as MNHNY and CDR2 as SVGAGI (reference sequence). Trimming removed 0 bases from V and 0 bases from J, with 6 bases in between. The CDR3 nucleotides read TGTGCCAGCAGTTACTCAGGGGTCTCCTACGAGCAGTACTTC. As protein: CASSYSGVSYEQYF.

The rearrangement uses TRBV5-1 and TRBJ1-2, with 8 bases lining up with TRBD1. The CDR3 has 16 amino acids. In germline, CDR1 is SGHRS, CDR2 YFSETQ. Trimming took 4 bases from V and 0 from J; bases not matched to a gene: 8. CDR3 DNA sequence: TGCGCCAGCAGCCTAGAACCGACAGGGGCTAACTATGGCTACACCTTC. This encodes CASSLEPTGANYGYTF.

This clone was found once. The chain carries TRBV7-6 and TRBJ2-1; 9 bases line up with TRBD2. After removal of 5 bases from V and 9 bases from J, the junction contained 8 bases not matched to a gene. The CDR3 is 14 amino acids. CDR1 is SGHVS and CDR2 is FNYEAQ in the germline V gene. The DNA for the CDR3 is TGTGCCAGCAGCGGCAGGCGGGGGGGCGCTGAGCAGTTCTTC. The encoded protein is CASSGRRGGAEQFF.

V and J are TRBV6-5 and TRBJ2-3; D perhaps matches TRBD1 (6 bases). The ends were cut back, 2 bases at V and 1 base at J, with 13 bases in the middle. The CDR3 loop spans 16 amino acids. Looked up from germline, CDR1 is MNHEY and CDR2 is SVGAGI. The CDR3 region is CASSYGQGWGTDTQYF. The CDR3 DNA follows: TGTGCCAGCAGTTACGGTCAGGGGTGGGGCACAGATACGCAGTATTTT.

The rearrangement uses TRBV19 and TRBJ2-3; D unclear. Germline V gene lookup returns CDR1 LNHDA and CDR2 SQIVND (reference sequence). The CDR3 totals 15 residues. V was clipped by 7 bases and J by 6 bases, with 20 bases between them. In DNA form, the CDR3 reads TGTGCCAGTACCCCTTCAGGCCCGCGTGGTGATACGCAGTATTTT. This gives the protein CASTPSGPRGDTQYF.

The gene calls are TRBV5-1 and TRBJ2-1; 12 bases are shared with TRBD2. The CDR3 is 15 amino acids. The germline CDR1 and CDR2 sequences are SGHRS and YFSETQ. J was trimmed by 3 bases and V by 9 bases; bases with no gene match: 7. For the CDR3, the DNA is TGCGCCACCCGACTAGCGGGAGCGGGCTACAATGAGCAGTTCTTC. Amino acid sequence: CATRLAGAGYNEQFF.

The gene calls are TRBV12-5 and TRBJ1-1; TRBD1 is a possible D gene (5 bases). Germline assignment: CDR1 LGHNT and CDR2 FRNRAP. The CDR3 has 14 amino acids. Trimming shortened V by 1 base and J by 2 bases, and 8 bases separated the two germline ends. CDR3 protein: CASGLGQPNTEAFF. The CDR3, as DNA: TGTGCTAGTGGTTTGGGACAGCCTAACACTGAAGCTTTCTTT. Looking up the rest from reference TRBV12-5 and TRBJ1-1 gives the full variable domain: DARVTQTPRHKVTEMGQEVTMRCQPILGHNTVFWYRQTMMQGLELLAYFRNRAPLDDSGMPKDRFSAEMPDATLATLKIQPSEPRDSAVYFCASGLGQPNTEAFFGQGTRLTVV.

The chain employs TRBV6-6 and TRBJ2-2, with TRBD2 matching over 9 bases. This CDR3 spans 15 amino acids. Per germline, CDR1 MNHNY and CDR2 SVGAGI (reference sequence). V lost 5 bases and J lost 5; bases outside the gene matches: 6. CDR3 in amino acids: CASSLSGGGTGELFF. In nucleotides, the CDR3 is TGTGCCAGCAGTCTTAGCGGGGGTGGGACCGGGGAGCTGTTTTTT.

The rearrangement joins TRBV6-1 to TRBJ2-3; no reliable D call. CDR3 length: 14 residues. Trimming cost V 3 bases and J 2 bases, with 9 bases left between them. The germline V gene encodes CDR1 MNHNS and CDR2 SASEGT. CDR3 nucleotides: TGTGCCAGCAGTGACCCGCGAGACACAGATACGCAGTATTTT. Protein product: CASSDPRDTDTQYF.

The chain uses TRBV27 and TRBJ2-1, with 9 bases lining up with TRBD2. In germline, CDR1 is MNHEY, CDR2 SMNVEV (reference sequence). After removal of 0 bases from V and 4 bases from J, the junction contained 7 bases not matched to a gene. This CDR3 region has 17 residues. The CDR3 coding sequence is TGTGCCAGCAGTTTATCGAGGCTAGCGGGATCGTACAATGAGCAGTTCTTC. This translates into CASSLSRLAGSYNEQFF.

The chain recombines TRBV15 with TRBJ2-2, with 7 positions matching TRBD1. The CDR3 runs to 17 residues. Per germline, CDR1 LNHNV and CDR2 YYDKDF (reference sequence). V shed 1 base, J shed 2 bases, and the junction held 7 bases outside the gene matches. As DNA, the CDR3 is TGTGCCACCAGCAGAGGAACCGGGACAGTAAACACCGGGGAGCTGTTTTTT. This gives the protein CATSRGTGTVNTGELFF.

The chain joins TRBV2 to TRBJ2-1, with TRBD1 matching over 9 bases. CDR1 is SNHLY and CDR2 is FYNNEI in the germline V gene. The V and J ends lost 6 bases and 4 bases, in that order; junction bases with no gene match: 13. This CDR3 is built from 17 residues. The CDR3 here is CASSYPGTGSLYNEQFF. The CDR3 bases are TGTGCCAGCAGCTATCCTGGGACAGGGAGTCTATACAATGAGCAGTTCTTC.

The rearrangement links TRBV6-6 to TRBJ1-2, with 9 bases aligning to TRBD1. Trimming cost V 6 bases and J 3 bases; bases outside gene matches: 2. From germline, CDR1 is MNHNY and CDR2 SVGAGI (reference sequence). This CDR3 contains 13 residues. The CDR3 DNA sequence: TGTGCCAGCAGCCGGGACAGGGACTATGGCTACACCTTC. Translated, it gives CASSRDRDYGYTF.

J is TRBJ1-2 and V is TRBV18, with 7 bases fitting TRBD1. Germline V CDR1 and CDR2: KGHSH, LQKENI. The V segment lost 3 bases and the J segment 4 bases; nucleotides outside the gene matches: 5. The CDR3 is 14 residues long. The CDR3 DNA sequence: TGTGCCAGCTCACCTGACAGGGTGTTCTATGGCTACACCTTC. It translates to CASSPDRVFYGYTF.

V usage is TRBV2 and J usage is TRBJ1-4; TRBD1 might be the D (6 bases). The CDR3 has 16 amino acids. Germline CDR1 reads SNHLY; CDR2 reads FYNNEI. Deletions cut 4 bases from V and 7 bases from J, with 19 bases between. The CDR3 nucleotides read TGTGCCAGCAGTGTACAGGGAATAGGTGGTAGTGAAAAACTGTTTTTT. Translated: CASSVQGIGGSEKLFF. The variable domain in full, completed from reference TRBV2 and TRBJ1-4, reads EPEVTQTPSHQVTQMGQEVILRCVPISNHLYFYWYRQILGQKVEFLVSFYNNEISEKSEIFDDQFSVERPDGSNFTLKIRSTKLEDSAMYFCASSVQGIGGSEKLFFGSGTQLSVL.

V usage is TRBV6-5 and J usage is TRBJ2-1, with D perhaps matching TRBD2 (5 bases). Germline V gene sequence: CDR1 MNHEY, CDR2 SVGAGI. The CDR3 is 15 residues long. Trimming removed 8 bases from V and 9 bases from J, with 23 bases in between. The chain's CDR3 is CASSQNGAQRGEQFF. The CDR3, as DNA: TGTGCCAGCTCCCAGAACGGCGCCCAACGGGGTGAGCAGTTCTTC.

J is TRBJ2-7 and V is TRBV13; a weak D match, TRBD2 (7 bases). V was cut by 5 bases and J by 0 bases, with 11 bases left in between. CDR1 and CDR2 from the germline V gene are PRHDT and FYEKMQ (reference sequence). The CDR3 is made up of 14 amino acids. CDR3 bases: TGTGCCAGCAGCGGGAGGGGGACCTCCTACGAGCAGTACTTC. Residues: CASSGRGTSYEQYF.

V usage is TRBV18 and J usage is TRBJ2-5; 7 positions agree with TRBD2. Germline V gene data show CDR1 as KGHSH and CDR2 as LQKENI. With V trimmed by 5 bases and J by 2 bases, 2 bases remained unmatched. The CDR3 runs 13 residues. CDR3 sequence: CASSGGVQETQYF. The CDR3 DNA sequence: TGTGCCAGCTCAGGGGGGGTACAAGAGACCCAGTACTTC.

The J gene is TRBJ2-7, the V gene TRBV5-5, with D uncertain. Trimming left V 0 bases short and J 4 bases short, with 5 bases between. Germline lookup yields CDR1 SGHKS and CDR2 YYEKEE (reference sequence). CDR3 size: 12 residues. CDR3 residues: CASSLAPYEQYF. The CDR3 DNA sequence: TGTGCCAGCAGCTTGGCCCCATACGAGCAGTACTTC.

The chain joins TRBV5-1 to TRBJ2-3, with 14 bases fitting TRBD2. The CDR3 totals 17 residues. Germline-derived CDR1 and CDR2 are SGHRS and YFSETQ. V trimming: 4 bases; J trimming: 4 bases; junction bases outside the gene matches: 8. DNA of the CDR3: TGCGCCAGCAGCCCTGGACTAGCGGGGGGTAGCGCAGATACGCAGTATTTT. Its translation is CASSPGLAGGSADTQYF.